This T cell receptor (beta chain) was documented in a study of lymphopenia after photon versus proton radiotherapy. Overall study findings and caveats: Larger post-nadir TCR diversity loss correlated inversely with survival in deceased patients. Only patients who died were analyzed for survival; proton advantage is unproven. Photon-treated patients lost naive T cells and TCR diversity; proton-treated stayed stable. Oligoclonal CD8+ Temra expansion after nadir drove photon patients' diversity drop.

The repertoire was sequenced with immunoSEQ multiplex PCR; TCRdb's copy has only in-frame clones and lacks some. The sample lists fewer than 50,000 clones, less than 90% seen once, with about 2.2% in the top ten. A remark on this clone: Its specificity is not known.

CDR1 MNHEY and CDR2 SVGAGI come from the germline V gene. The CDR3 spans 15 residues. V lost 6 bases and J lost 1; bases outside the gene matches: 4. The rearrangement uses TRBV6-5 and TRBJ2-2, with 8 bases lining up with TRBD1. The sequences come from peripheral blood, collected from a patient treated with photon-based radiotherapy. This clonotype originated in a man between 35 and 55 years old with gastric cancer. The CDR3 here is CASRAGTGNTGELFF. Here the CDR3 DNA reads TGTGCCAGCAGAGCCGGGACAGGGAACACCGGGGAGCTGTTTTTT.